The rows below give T cell receptor beta chains drawn from one sample of a study of shared clonotypes between healthy human individuals. Only in-frame clones appear in the TCRdb table, and some are missing; sequencing was by immunoSEQ multiplex PCR. The sample yields about 680,000 clones, 92% seen once. The source material was naive CD8+ T cells sorted from blood. These receptors were taken from a man aged 25 to 40 in good health. Each CDR3 is given with its conserved first and last residue. D genes are given only for firm matches. Some rows have no size entry. The others give once, few or many, or a class for an expanded clone.

TRBJ2-7,TRBV7-2,NA,NA,CASSFNLGAYEQYF,TGTGCCAGCAGCTTCAACCTGGGCGCCTACGAGCAGTACTTC
TRBJ2-1,TRBV6-4,few,TRBD1,CASSDSTGGFFEQFF,TGTGCCAGCAGTGACTCGACAGGGGGCTTTTTTGAGCAGTTCTTC
TRBJ2-3,TRBV9,NA,NA,CASSQDSAADTQYF,TGTGCCAGCAGCCAGGATTCGGCGGCAGATACGCAGTATTTT
TRBJ1-1,TRBV7-9,NA,NA,CASNPDGYTEAFF,TGTGCCAGCAACCCCGACGGTTACACTGAAGCTTTCTTT
TRBJ2-1,TRBV13,NA,NA,CASSLGGGGVDEQFF,TGTGCCAGCAGCTTAGGTGGAGGGGGAGTCGATGAGCAGTTCTTC
TRBJ2-7,TRBV27,NA,NA,CASRPQGSYEQYF,TGTGCCAGCAGACCTCAGGGGTCCTACGAGCAGTACTTC
TRBJ2-2,TRBV7-9,NA,TRBD2,CASNTAGGDTGELFF,TGTGCCAGCAACACAGCCGGGGGGGACACCGGGGAGCTGTTTTTT
TRBJ2-1,TRBV28,NA,TRBD2,CASRPPGGGRYNEQFF,TGTGCCAGCAGACCCCCAGGCGGGGGGAGATACAATGAGCAGTTCTTC
TRBJ2-5,TRBV7-7,NA,NA,CASSSINWRETQYF,TGTGCTAGCAGCTCTATTAACTGGCGGGAGACCCAGTACTTC
TRBJ2-7,TRBV27,NA,TRBD2,CASSLAGAYEQYF,TGTGCCAGCAGTTTAGCGGGGGCCTACGAGCAGTACTTC
TRBJ2-7,TRBV9,NA,TRBD1,CASSVGQGGSEQYF,TGTGCCAGCAGCGTAGGACAGGGGGGGAGCGAGCAGTACTTC
TRBJ2-7,TRBV4-1,NA,NA,CASSQVRQGPYEQYF,TGCGCCAGCAGCCAAGTGAGGCAGGGCCCCTACGAGCAGTACTTC
TRBJ1-1,TRBV6-1,NA,NA,CASSHRVLMNTEAFF,TGTGCCAGCAGTCACCGGGTTCTCATGAACACTGAAGCTTTCTTT
TRBJ2-3,TRBV13,NA,NA,CASTSDDTQYF,TGTGCCAGCACCTCCGACGATACGCAGTATTTT
TRBJ1-1,TRBV9,NA,NA,CASSVGPGGGTEAFF,TGTGCCAGCAGCGTAGGGCCCGGGGGCGGCACTGAAGCTTTCTTT
TRBJ2-7,TRBV6-1,NA,NA,CASSELEGASYEQYF,TGTGCCAGCAGTGAATTAGAGGGTGCTTCGTACGAGCAGTACTTC
TRBJ1-1,TRBV30,NA,NA,CAWGPGVGNTEAFF,TGTGCCTGGGGACCGGGTGTTGGGAACACTGAAGCTTTCTTT
TRBJ2-4,TRBV29-1,NA,NA,CSVGRAGAKNIQYF,TGCAGCGTTGGGAGGGCAGGAGCCAAAAACATTCAGTACTTC